The clone carrying this T cell receptor (beta chain) was seen more than once but under ten times. The antigen is not known. Amplified TCR beta CDR3 regions came from RNA transcripts. HTBI primers drove first-round RT-PCR of the TCR CDR3. TCRdb reprocessed the multiplex PCR reads with MiXCR, giving one entry per CDR3 protein. The top ten hold more than 7% of the sample, which has hundreds of thousands of distinct CDR3 sequences, approximately 42% seen once. The data derive from a study of T cells in Graves' hyperthyroidism and ophthalmopathy. Study-level findings and limits: Patients with ophthalmopathy were separated from those with stable hyperthyroidism by a 13 V-J model.

Uncontrolled infection, other autoimmune disease, pregnancy or lactation led to exclusion. With V trimmed by 2 bases and J by 6 bases, 9 bases remained unmatched. This CDR3 is 15 amino acids long. Germline CDR1 SGHVS, CDR2 FQNEAQ. The rearrangement links TRBV7-8 to TRBJ2-7; 8 nucleotides match TRBD2. The sequenced sample consisted of peripheral blood or thyroid tissue (not recorded which). This receptor was identified in an adult man with Graves' disease, either hyperthyroidism or ophthalmopathy (not recorded which). CDR3 amino acids: CASSLTGTRGGEQYF. As DNA, the CDR3 is TGTGCCAGCAGCTTAACCGGGACTAGAGGGGGCGAGCAGTACTTC.